Each of the 5 T cell receptor beta chains below was sequenced from the same sample in a study of T cells in Graves' hyperthyroidism and ophthalmopathy. Using RNA transcripts as the source, TCR beta CDR3 regions were amplified. First-round RT-PCR of the TCR CDR3 relied on the HTBI primer set. TCRdb itself ran the multiplex PCR reads through MiXCR, one entry per CDR3 protein. The sample contains around 610,000 distinct CDR3 sequences, roughly 14% of which appear only once. Material for sequencing was blood. The receptors come from a middle-aged woman with Graves' ophthalmopathy.

This clonotype was seen ten or more times. Here the CDR3 reads CASSYTNYRVTEAFF. CDR3 coding DNA: TGTGCCAGCAGTTACACCAACTATCGGGTTACTGAAGCTTTCTTT. The gene calls are TRBV6-5 and TRBJ1-1, with D hard to call. Germline values: CDR1 MNHEY, CDR2 SVGAGI. Trimming stripped 2 bases from V and 5 bases from J, with 15 bases between. The CDR3 contains 15 residues.

At least ten counts were recorded for this clonotype. This chain connects TRBV7-9 to TRBJ2-7; a possible D gene is TRBD1 (6 bases). Trimming took off 5 bases at V and 3 bases at J, with 14 bases between the two ends. The CDR3 totals 14 residues. Germline CDR1 reads SEHNR; CDR2 reads FQNEAQ (reference sequence). DNA for the CDR3: TGTGCCAGCAGCCCTGAGGACAGCCGCTACGAGCAGTACTTC. It translates to CASSPEDSRYEQYF. The variable domain in full, completed from reference TRBV7-9 and TRBJ2-7, reads DTGVSQNPRHKITKRGQNVTFRCDPISEHNRLYWYRQTLGQGPEFLTYFQNEAQLEKSRLLSDRFSAERPKGSFSTLEIQRTEQGDSAMYLCASSPEDSRYEQYFGPGTRLTVT.

Comment on this clonotype: This may be a read error, as it is one base from a much larger clone. This chain uses TRBV20-1 with TRBJ1-5; perhaps TRBD1 as D (5 bases). V gave up 4 bases and J gave up 9 bases, with 25 bases separating them. The germline V gene has CDR1 DFQATT and CDR2 SNEGSKA (reference sequence). This CDR3 has 16 residues. The CDR3 loop reads CSANMAGKGLYRPQHF. CDR3 coding DNA: TGCAGTGCTAATATGGCGGGGAAGGGACTCTATCGGCCCCAGCATTTT.

This clonotype was seen a handful of times. Being one base from a much bigger clone, this may be a read error. The chain has TRBV12-3 or TRBV12-4 and TRBJ2-7, with 9 bases lining up with TRBD1. CDR3 length: 21 residues. CDR3 DNA: TGTGCCAGCACTTTAGGAGGGTGGAGAATGGCTCCGGGACAGGGTCCCTACGAGCAGTACTTC. Its protein product is CASTLGGWRMAPGQGPYEQYF.

V usage is TRBV6-2 or TRBV6-3 and J usage is TRBJ2-7, with TRBD1 identical over 8 bases. The CDR3 contains 12 residues. The ends lost 5 bases at V and 5 bases at J; junction bases unmatched: 2. Germline CDR1 and CDR2: MNHEY and SVGEGT. The CDR3 sequence: CASSTGGNEQYF. CDR3 in DNA: TGTGCCAGCAGTACAGGGGGTAACGAGCAGTACTTC.